One and the same sample provided the 8 T cell receptor beta chains below, sequenced in a study of T cells in Graves' hyperthyroidism and ophthalmopathy. It was RNA transcripts that yielded the amplified TCR beta CDR3 regions. In the first-round RT-PCR of the TCR CDR3, the HTBI primer set was used. TCRdb independently ran MiXCR on the multiplex PCR reads; one entry per CDR3 protein. The sample has some 210,000 distinct CDR3 sequences; more than 15% are singletons. The specimen sequenced was blood. Source of these receptors: a man between 45 and 60 years old with Graves' hyperthyroidism.

This clonotype was picked up many times. The rearrangement links TRBV12-3 or TRBV12-4 to TRBJ2-7; possibly TRBD2 for D (5 bases). This CDR3 has 11 amino acids. Trimming took off 7 bases at V and 3 bases at J, with 7 bases between the two ends. The DNA for the CDR3 is TGTGCCAGCACAGGAGGCTACGAGCAGTACTTC. It specifies CASTGGYEQYF.

This clonotype was seen ten or more times. The rearrangement joins TRBV20-1 to TRBJ1-1; tentatively, D is TRBD1 (6 bases). Trimming pared 0 bases from V and 2 bases from J, leaving 19 bases between. CDR3 length: 17 amino acids. In germline, CDR1 is DFQATT, CDR2 SNEGSKA (reference sequence). CDR3 nucleotide sequence: TGCAGTGCTAGAGATGTCGCGGGCCGGGGGCGTAACACTGAAGCTTTCTTT. It translates to CSARDVAGRGRNTEAFF.

This chain links TRBV20-1 with TRBJ2-5, with D uncertain. Germline loops: CDR1 DFQATT, CDR2 SNEGSKA (reference sequence). The V end lost 2 bases, the J end lost 3 bases, and 10 bases lay between the germline ends. CDR3 length: 13 amino acids. CDR3 region: CSARFGPKETQYF. In DNA, the CDR3 is TGCAGTGCTAGATTCGGTCCTAAAGAGACCCAGTACTTC.

At least ten counts were recorded for this clonotype. This chain connects TRBV2 to TRBJ1-2, with D unresolved. With 7 bases removed from V and 7 bases from J, the gap between germline ends came to 22 bases. The CDR3 sequence is 15 residues long. Germline CDR1 reads SNHLY; CDR2 reads FYNNEI. The CDR3 DNA reads as TGTGCCAGCACCGAGGTAGTAGCCGGGTCGCGTGGCTACACCTTC. The encoded protein is CASTEVVAGSRGYTF. The full variable domain, with the rest looked up from reference TRBV2 and TRBJ1-2, is EPEVTQTPSHQVTQMGQEVILRCVPISNHLYFYWYRQILGQKVEFLVSFYNNEISEKSEIFDDQFSVERPDGSNFTLKIRSTKLEDSAMYFCASTEVVAGSRGYTFGSGTRLTVV.

This clonotype showed up many times. V is TRBV28 and J is TRBJ2-3, with 12 bases aligning to TRBD2. This CDR3 has 16 amino acids. V lost 5 bases, J lost 6 bases, and 9 bases stayed unmatched. Germline V gene data show CDR1 as MDHEN and CDR2 as SYDVKM. The CDR3 DNA sequence: TGTGCCAGCAGTCCTCCGGGACTAGCGGGCGCGGATACGCAGTATTTT. Translated: CASSPPGLAGADTQYF.

The chain joins TRBV5-1 to TRBJ2-1; D ambiguous. Germline lookup yields CDR1 SGHRS and CDR2 YFSETQ. The CDR3 consists of 16 residues. V was clipped by 4 bases and J by 0 bases, with 14 bases between them. The CDR3 bases are TGCGCCAGCAGCCCTCTAGTAAGTGGCTCCTACAATGAGCAGTTCTTC. Translation: CASSPLVSGSYNEQFF. Full variable domain (remainder filled in from reference TRBV5-1 and TRBJ2-1): KAGVTQTPRYLIKTRGQQVTLSCSPISGHRSVSWYQQTPGQGLQFLFEYFSETQRNKGNFPGRFSGRQFSNSRSEMNVSTLELGDSALYLCASSPLVSGSYNEQFFGPGTRLTVL.

This clonotype was picked up a small number of times. This chain connects TRBV4-3 to TRBJ2-7, with 7 bases identical to TRBD1. V was pared by 3 bases and J by 5 bases, with 4 bases of the junction left unmatched. CDR1 and CDR2 (germline): LGHNA, YSLEER. CDR3 size: 13 residues. CDR3 in DNA: TGCGCCAGCAGCCACCAGACAGGGAACGAGCAGTACTTC. Translating gives CASSHQTGNEQYF.

This clonotype was seen many times. The V call is TRBV9, the J call TRBJ2-3, with 10 bases that match TRBD2. The CDR3 loop spans 16 amino acids. CDR1 is SGDLS and CDR2 is YYNGEE in the germline V gene. Unmatched junction bases numbered 3, after V lost 0 bases and J lost 2 bases. For the CDR3, the DNA is TGTGCCAGCAGCGTAGGACTAGCGGGTTACACAGATACGCAGTATTTT. Translation gives CASSVGLAGYTDTQYF.